One sample yielded the 12 T cell receptor beta chains listed below, sequenced in a study of blood T cell repertoires in COVID-19. Produced via immunoSEQ multiplex PCR; TCRdb's table is partial and in-frame only. The sample includes around 160,000 clones, around 84% of them seen just once. The specimen was PBMCs or T cells enriched from blood (not recorded which). These TCRs come from a woman in her 50s who had been exposed to COVID-19.

The V gene is TRBV12-2, the J gene TRBJ2-7; no DNA check was done on the table's D call, TRBD1. TRBV12-2 constitutes a pseudogene. The CDR3 consists of 16 residues. CDR3 nucleotide sequence: TGTGCAAGTCGCTTCGGACAGGTCAAAACCTCCTACGAGCAGTACTTC. Translation gives CASRFGQVKTSYEQYF.

This chain joins TRBV5-1 and TRBJ2-5; no clear D. V was shortened by 0 bases and J by 1 base, with 4 bases between the two germline ends. The CDR3 runs 13 residues. CDR1 and CDR2 (germline): SGHRS, YFSETQ. The CDR3 region is CASSLASQETQYF. CDR3 sequence (DNA): TGCGCCAGCAGCTTGGCTAGCCAAGAGACCCAGTACTTC.

This chain uses TRBV9 with TRBJ1-2; 7 nucleotides line up with TRBD1. The CDR3 has 14 residues. V dropped 0 bases and J dropped 3; count of bases not matched to a gene: 2. Looked up from germline, CDR1 is SGDLS and CDR2 is YYNGEE. DNA for the CDR3: TGTGCCAGCAGCGTAGCCAGGGGGTACTATGGCTACACCTTC. It is translated as CASSVARGYYGYTF.

V usage is TRBV5-1 and J usage is TRBJ2-1, with a possible D match to TRBD1 (6 bases). Germline CDR1 is SGHRS and CDR2 is YFSETQ. This CDR3 contains 17 residues. Trimming took off 0 bases at V and 1 base at J, with 14 bases between the two ends. CDR3 residues: CASSLGVEGVSYNEQFF. DNA for the CDR3: TGCGCCAGCAGCTTGGGGGTCGAGGGGGTGTCCTACAATGAGCAGTTCTTC. Full variable domain (remainder filled in from reference TRBV5-1 and TRBJ2-1): KAGVTQTPRYLIKTRGQQVTLSCSPISGHRSVSWYQQTPGQGLQFLFEYFSETQRNKGNFPGRFSGRQFSNSRSEMNVSTLELGDSALYLCASSLGVEGVSYNEQFFGPGTRLTVL.

This chain connects TRBV5-1 to TRBJ2-7; tentatively, D is TRBD1 (6 bases). The CDR3 loop spans 14 amino acids. V was trimmed by 2 bases and J by 2 bases, leaving 11 bases between them. CDR1 SGHRS and CDR2 YFSETQ come from the germline V gene. The CDR3 reads CASSLQGSTYEQYF. The CDR3 DNA follows: TGCGCCAGCAGCTTACAGGGTTCTACCTACGAGCAGTACTTC.

The V gene is TRBV11-1, the J gene TRBJ2-2, with a possible D match to TRBD1 (6 bases). Trimming shortened V by 5 bases and J by 1 base, and 11 bases separated the two germline ends. The CDR3 is 15 residues long. Germline CDR1 SGHAT, CDR2 FQDESV (reference sequence). CDR3 amino acids: CASSQRRGNTGELFF. CDR3 in DNA: TGTGCCAGCAGCCAGCGCAGGGGGAACACCGGGGAGCTGTTTTTT. Drawing the rest from reference TRBV11-1 and TRBJ2-2, the complete variable domain is EAEVAQSPRYKITEKSQAVAFWCDPISGHATLYWYRQILGQGPELLVQFQDESVVDDSQLPKDRFSAERLKGVDSTLKIQPAELGDSAMYLCASSQRRGNTGELFFGEGSRLTVL.

J is TRBJ2-5 and V is TRBV5-4; 9 bases are a match to TRBD2. Losses at the gene ends were 4 bases for V and 4 bases for J; bases not matched to a gene: 11. The germline V gene encodes CDR1 SGHNT and CDR2 YYREEE (reference sequence). The CDR3 length is 16 residues. The CDR3 region is CASSLRLAGWGETQYF. As DNA, the CDR3 is TGTGCCAGCAGCCTCCGCCTAGCGGGATGGGGAGAGACCCAGTACTTC.

This rearrangement joins TRBV5-1 to TRBJ1-3, with TRBD1 as a possible D gene (5 bases). Per the germline V gene, CDR1 is SGHRS and CDR2 is YFSETQ. V lost 4 bases and J lost 0, with 17 bases in between. The CDR3 spans 17 residues. The CDR3 spells CASSPTQGSISGNTIYF. CDR3 coding DNA: TGCGCCAGCAGCCCGACCCAGGGTTCAATCTCTGGAAACACCATATATTTT.

The chain uses TRBV6-4 and TRBJ2-7; 7 bases fit TRBD1. Germline-derived CDR1 and CDR2 are MRHNA and SNTAGT. The junction had 6 bases not matched to a gene; V was cut back by 3 bases and J by 4 bases. This CDR3 comprises 14 residues. DNA of the CDR3: TGTGCCAGCAGTGAATCGGCAGGGGGATACGAGCAGTACTTC. It codes for CASSESAGGYEQYF.

V gene TRBV5-4 combines with J gene TRBJ2-2; a possible D gene is TRBD1 (5 bases). The CDR3 runs 16 residues. V lost 1 base and J 1 base, leaving 11 bases between the germline ends. The germline V gene encodes CDR1 SGHNT and CDR2 YYREEE (reference sequence). The CDR3 coding sequence is TGTGCCAGCAGCTTGTCCGGACAAAAGAACACCGGGGAGCTGTTTTTT. This sequence encodes CASSLSGQKNTGELFF.

The chain is built from TRBV27 and TRBJ1-2, with TRBD1 matching over 9 bases. CDR1 is MNHEY, CDR2 SMNVEV, per germline (reference sequence). The V and J ends lost 3 bases and 7 bases, in that order; junction bases with no gene match: 12. The CDR3 loop spans 16 amino acids. CDR3 in amino acids: CASSFSGTGLEGGYTF. CDR3 DNA: TGTGCCAGCAGTTTCTCGGGGACAGGGCTGGAGGGTGGCTACACCTTC.

The chain employs TRBV12-3 or TRBV12-4 and TRBJ1-4; a possible D gene is TRBD1 (6 bases). The germline V and J ends were trimmed by 3 bases and 8 bases, with 10 bases remaining between them. The CDR3 is 13 residues long. The CDR3 DNA sequence: TGTGCCAGCAGTTTCGGGCAGGGGGAAAAACTGTTTTTT. Amino acid sequence: CASSFGQGEKLFF.